Listed here are 32 T cell receptor beta chains from one sample, sequenced in a study of cytomegalovirus exposure and HLA in healthy donors. Primers included in the PCR were 60 Vbeta and 13 Jbeta primers. The assay was immunoSEQ multiplex PCR, and TCRdb's table has in-frame clones only and misses some. In the table there are 54,000 or so clones, 70% of which are singletons. Sequenced input: PBMCs. The receptors stem from a woman aged 60-75 years in good health and CMV-seropositive.

V and J are TRBV5-6 and TRBJ2-7, with 9 bases aligning to TRBD1. J lost 12 bases, V lost 5 bases, and 18 bases had no gene match. Germline loops: CDR1 SGHDT, CDR2 YYEEEE. This CDR3 contains 15 residues. The CDR3 region is CASSRSPGQGAQWYF. The CDR3 nucleotides are TGTGCCAGCAGTCGTTCTCCGGGACAGGGAGCTCAATGGTACTTC.

The sample holds a few counts of this clone. The gene calls are TRBV7-3 and TRBJ2-1; D perhaps matches TRBD1 (6 bases). V was trimmed by 5 bases and J by 5 bases, leaving 13 bases between them. Germline lookup yields CDR1 SGHTA and CDR2 FQGTGA. This CDR3 comprises 14 residues. In DNA, the CDR3 is TGTGCCAGCAGCCCAGGACAGACCGACAATGAGCAGTTCTTC. Encoded protein: CASSPGQTDNEQFF.

The chain carries TRBV2 and TRBJ1-1, with 12 positions matching TRBD1. V lost 3 bases to trimming and J lost 10 bases; unmatched junction nucleotides: 3. Per the germline V gene, CDR1 is SNHLY and CDR2 is FYNNEI. This CDR3 is 13 amino acids long. The CDR3 bases are TGTGCCAGCAGTGATGGGACAGGGGGCATAGCTTTCTTT. This gives the protein CASSDGTGGIAFF.

The rearrangement links TRBV19 to TRBJ1-1; 7 bases agree with TRBD1. The junction had 6 bases not matched to a gene; V was cut back by 6 bases and J by 5 bases. The length of the CDR3 is 13 residues. Germline CDR1 reads LNHDA; CDR2 reads SQIVND (reference sequence). CDR3: CASRGGVRTEAFF. DNA for the CDR3: TGTGCCAGTAGAGGGGGCGTGAGGACTGAAGCTTTCTTT.

The chain has TRBV5-1 and TRBJ2-5, with 9 nucleotides matching TRBD2. The junction had 5 bases not matched to a gene; V was cut back by 1 base and J by 4 bases. Germline assignment: CDR1 SGHRS and CDR2 YFSETQ. This CDR3 contains 15 residues. CDR3 nucleotide sequence: TGCGCCAGCAGCTTGATGGAAGCGGGGGGAGAGACCCAGTACTTC. Translated: CASSLMEAGGETQYF. The whole variable domain, filled in from reference TRBV5-1 and TRBJ2-5, reads KAGVTQTPRYLIKTRGQQVTLSCSPISGHRSVSWYQQTPGQGLQFLFEYFSETQRNKGNFPGRFSGRQFSNSRSEMNVSTLELGDSALYLCASSLMEAGGETQYFGPGTRLLVL.

This clone was counted a few times. The J gene is TRBJ1-2, the V gene TRBV18; D is possibly TRBD1 (6 bases). The CDR3 consists of 14 residues. V dropped 3 bases and J dropped 3 bases, with 11 bases sitting between them. Looked up from germline, CDR1 is KGHSH and CDR2 is LQKENI. The CDR3 is CASSPQGLDYGYTF. Here the CDR3 DNA reads TGTGCCAGCTCACCTCAGGGGTTGGACTATGGCTACACCTTC.

V and J are TRBV19 and TRBJ2-7; maybe TRBD1 (6 bases). The CDR3 has 15 residues. V was trimmed by 5 bases and J by 6 bases, leaving 20 bases between them. CDR1 is LNHDA, CDR2 SQIVND, per germline (reference sequence). The CDR3 loop is CASSPTGLQSTEQYF. CDR3 nucleotides: TGTGCCAGTAGTCCTACAGGGCTCCAGTCCACCGAGCAGTACTTC.

This clone has a handful of counts. This chain joins TRBV19 and TRBJ2-5, with 7 bases lining up with TRBD1. This CDR3 is 17 amino acids long. Germline CDR1 reads LNHDA; CDR2 reads SQIVND (reference sequence). V dropped 5 bases and J dropped 2; count of bases not matched to a gene: 14. In DNA form, the CDR3 reads TGTGCCAGTAGTCCCATTAGGGCAGGGGGAAGGCAAGAGACCCAGTACTTC. Its protein is CASSPIRAGGRQETQYF.

The V call is TRBV23-1, the J call TRBJ2-3; TRBD2 agrees at 12 bases. TRBV23-1 is noted as an ORF with a role that remains uncertain. Unmatched junction bases numbered 5, after V lost 3 bases and J lost 4 bases. This CDR3 comprises 16 residues. The CDR3 DNA reads TGCGCCAGCAGTCAGCCTAGCGGGGGGGCAGCAGATACGCAGTATTTT. As protein: CASSQPSGGAADTQYF.

CDR3: CASSLPGQGFEKLFF. The CDR3 nucleotides are TGTGCCAGCAGCTTGCCGGGACAGGGGTTTGAAAAACTGTTTTTT. The gene calls are TRBV5-4 and TRBJ1-4, with 10 bases aligning to TRBD1. The CDR3 runs 15 residues. The junction had 4 bases not matched to a gene; V was cut back by 1 base and J by 7 bases. The germline gives CDR1 SGHNT, CDR2 YYREEE (reference sequence).

The chain employs TRBV19 and TRBJ2-2; possible D gene TRBD1, 5 bases. Deletions cut 2 bases from V and 4 bases from J, with 11 bases between. In germline, CDR1 is LNHDA, CDR2 SQIVND (reference sequence). The CDR3 covers 15 residues. CDR3 bases: TGTGCCAGTAGTATAATGGGGCAGCTCACCGGGGAGCTGTTTTTT. As protein: CASSIMGQLTGELFF.

The chain combines TRBV7-2 with TRBJ1-6; D possibly corresponds to TRBD1 (6 bases). The CDR3 runs to 16 residues. Germline V lookup: CDR1 SGHTA, CDR2 FQGNSA. Trimming took 1 base from V and 10 from J, leaving 17 bases between them. The CDR3 sequence: CASSLGGGAGESPLHF. The CDR3 DNA is TGTGCCAGCAGCTTAGGGGGGGGAGCAGGGGAATCACCCCTCCACTTT.

The chain links TRBV18 to TRBJ1-1; D is undetermined. The germline V gene has CDR1 KGHSH and CDR2 LQKENI. This CDR3 spans 14 amino acids. V was trimmed by 3 bases and J by 1 base, leaving 9 bases between them. CDR3 sequence (DNA): TGTGCCAGCTCACCGCTGGGAGCGAACACTGAAGCTTTCTTT. This gives the protein CASSPLGANTEAFF.

Points on this clone: Its ends do not fully match the called genes, so a read error is possible. The chain recombines TRBV9 with TRBJ2-1, with 7 bases aligning to TRBD2. This CDR3 comprises 16 residues. CDR1 and CDR2 (germline): SGDLS, YYNGEE. CDR3 residues: CARSVESGALGNEQFF. For the CDR3, the DNA is TGTGCCCGCAGCGTAGAAAGCGGGGCTCTAGGAAATGAGCAGTTCTTC.

This chain uses TRBV7-2 with TRBJ1-2; 11 bases are a match to TRBD1. This CDR3 contains 13 residues. Germline CDR1 is SGHTA and CDR2 is FQGNSA. The J segment lost 8 bases and the V segment lost 5 bases, leaving 4 bases of the junction unmatched. The CDR3 DNA sequence: TGTGCCAGCAGCCCGGACAGGGGGCTCGGCTACACCTTC. The encoded protein is CASSPDRGLGYTF.

The genes are TRBV7-6 and TRBJ1-1; D perhaps matches TRBD1 (5 bases). The germline V gene has CDR1 SGHVS and CDR2 FNYEAQ. The CDR3 is made up of 14 amino acids. V lost 5 bases and J 0 bases, leaving 10 bases between the germline ends. The CDR3, as DNA: TGTGCCAGCAGCCCTGCAGGGATGAACACTGAAGCTTTCTTT. It yields the protein CASSPAGMNTEAFF.

This sequence joins TRBV6-5 and TRBJ1-2; a weak D match, TRBD1 (5 bases). Looked up from germline, CDR1 is MNHEY and CDR2 is SVGAGI. V lost 5 bases, J lost 4 bases, and 14 bases lay in between. This CDR3 is 14 amino acids long. CDR3 sequence reads: CASSETSQGYGYTF. CDR3 DNA sequence: TGTGCCAGCAGTGAGACTTCCCAGGGCTATGGCTACACCTTC.

As concerns this clone: The sample carries other DNA sequences with the same CDR3. This chain uses TRBV7-9 with TRBJ1-3; 7 bases match TRBD1. The CDR3 is 17 amino acids. The trim removed 5 bases at V and 0 bases at J, leaving 10 bases unmatched. The V gene's germline CDR1 is SEHNR and CDR2 FQNEAQ (reference sequence). CDR3 protein: CASSPNRDRYSGNTIYF. CDR3 nucleotide sequence: TGTGCCAGCAGCCCAAATAGGGACAGATACTCTGGAAACACCATATATTTT.

The rearrangement uses TRBV18 and TRBJ1-4, with D tentatively TRBD1 (6 bases). Per the germline V gene, CDR1 is KGHSH and CDR2 is LQKENI. This CDR3 contains 13 residues. The V and J ends lost 3 bases and 7 bases respectively, with 9 bases between them. CDR3 coding DNA: TGTGCCAGCTCACCCCAGGGGATTGAAAAACTGTTTTTT. As protein: CASSPQGIEKLFF.

The CDR3 here is CAWTELDRIEAFF. The CDR3 DNA follows: TGTGCCTGGACCGAACTCGACAGGATTGAAGCTTTCTTT. The chain is built from TRBV30 and TRBJ1-1, with D tentatively TRBD1 (6 bases). Germline loops: CDR1 GTSNPN, CDR2 SVGIG (reference sequence). The CDR3 totals 13 residues. Trimming stripped 4 bases from V and 7 bases from J, with 16 bases between.

This clone came up a few times. The V gene is TRBV2, the J gene TRBJ1-4, with 7 bases identical to TRBD1. Germline assignment: CDR1 SNHLY and CDR2 FYNNEI. The CDR3 is 15 amino acids. Trimming at V came to 6 bases and at J to 6 bases, leaving 10 bases not matched to a gene. The CDR3 DNA reads TGTGCCAGCAGGGGACGACAGGGAGGTGATGAAAAACTGTTTTTT. Translated: CASRGRQGGDEKLFF.

The chain is built from TRBV7-2 and TRBJ2-7; 11 bases align to TRBD1. CDR3 length equals 13 residues. The germline V gene encodes CDR1 SGHTA and CDR2 FQGNSA. V dropped 5 bases and J dropped 4; count of bases not matched to a gene: 1. The CDR3 region is CASSGDRGYEQYF. The CDR3 DNA is TGTGCCAGCAGCGGGGACAGGGGGTACGAGCAGTACTTC.

This clone was counted only a few times. The CDR3 ends on some other residue instead of the conserved phenylalanine or tryptophan, so this is likely a read error. No DNA is shown, since the ends of the CDR3 on it are uncertain; the CDR3 is the one TCRdb lists. The J gene is TRBJ1-2, the V gene TRBV5-8; the table's D call, TRBD1, was not checked against the DNA. CDR1 SGHTS and CDR2 YDEGEE come from the germline V gene. The CDR3 is 14 residues long, counting both termini. CDR3 sequence: CASSLNTGTGGRWY.

V and J are TRBV5-1 and TRBJ1-5, with 8 bases aligning to TRBD1. CDR3 length: 15 residues. Germline-derived CDR1 and CDR2 are SGHRS and YFSETQ. Trimming took 4 bases from V and 3 from J; bases not matched to a gene: 6. The CDR3 region has the DNA TGCGCCAGCAGCGCCGAGGGACAGGCCAATCAGCCCCAGCATTTT. Translation: CASSAEGQANQPQHF.

This clone was found a few times. The CDR3 protein is CASSYRGQALANYGYTF. For the CDR3, the DNA is TGTGCCAGCAGCTACAGAGGACAGGCCTTAGCTAACTATGGCTACACCTTC. This rearrangement joins TRBV5-4 to TRBJ1-2; 7 positions match TRBD1. With V trimmed by 3 bases and J by 0 bases, 11 bases remained unmatched. Germline CDR1 SGHNT, CDR2 YYREEE (reference sequence). CDR3 length equals 17 residues.

This clone occurred a few times. The chain couples TRBV6-5 to TRBJ1-1; 7 nucleotides line up with TRBD1. Germline V CDR1 and CDR2: MNHEY, SVGAGI. V shed 0 bases, J shed 7 bases, and the junction held 2 bases outside the gene matches. This CDR3 is 13 amino acids long. For the CDR3, the DNA is TGTGCCAGCAGTTACTCGACAGGGAATGAAGCTTTCTTT. The encoded protein is CASSYSTGNEAFF.

The chain carries TRBV19 and TRBJ1-1, with D possibly TRBD1 on 5 matching bases. CDR1 and CDR2 (germline): LNHDA, SQIVND (reference sequence). With 5 bases removed from V and 1 base from J, the gap between germline ends came to 14 bases. CDR3 length equals 15 residues. This CDR3 reads CASSSGPGRNTEAFF. CDR3 bases: TGTGCCAGTAGTTCGGGGCCCGGGAGGAACACTGAAGCTTTCTTT.

The chain is built from TRBV7-8 and TRBJ2-3; 10 bases match TRBD1. The CDR3 contains 15 residues. Germline V CDR1 and CDR2: SGHVS, FQNEAQ. The V gene end was trimmed by 3 bases and the J gene end by 5 bases; junction bases not matched to a gene: 5. In DNA, the CDR3 is TGTGCCAGCAGCTTCGACAGGGGGCGTAGAGATACGCAGTATTTT. It is translated as CASSFDRGRRDTQYF.

The chain employs TRBV2 and TRBJ2-7; TRBD1 agrees at 7 bases. The germline CDR1 and CDR2 sequences are SNHLY and FYNNEI. There are 15 residues in the CDR3. V lost 2 bases and J lost 5; bases outside the gene matches: 9. The CDR3 region has the DNA TGTGCCAGCAGTGAACCGACAGGGTCCTGGAACGAGCAGTACTTC. This gives the protein CASSEPTGSWNEQYF.

The J gene is TRBJ1-1, the V gene TRBV6-1, with 9 positions matching TRBD1. V gave up 6 bases and J gave up 3 bases; unmatched junction bases: 5. Per germline, CDR1 MNHNS and CDR2 SASEGT. This CDR3 is 14 amino acids long. CDR3 coding DNA: TGTGCCAGCAGGGGACAGGGATTGCACACTGAAGCTTTCTTT. Its protein product is CASRGQGLHTEAFF.

This clone was recorded only once. The genes are TRBV5-6 and TRBJ2-5; 10 bases map to TRBD2. CDR3 size: 15 residues. The J segment lost 1 base and the V segment lost 0 bases, leaving 0 bases of the junction unmatched. Germline V CDR1 and CDR2: SGHDT, YYEEEE. CDR3 coding DNA: TGTGCCAGCAGCTTGGGACTAGCGGGCCAAGAGACCCAGTACTTC. Protein: CASSLGLAGQETQYF.

This clone appeared once. CDR3: CASKGDTSTDTQYF. DNA for the CDR3: TGTGCCAGCAAGGGAGATACTAGCACAGATACGCAGTATTTT. This chain uses TRBV13 with TRBJ2-3, with D possibly TRBD2 on 5 matching bases. Trimming cost V 7 bases and J 0 bases, with 11 bases left between them. The CDR3 runs 14 residues. CDR1 PRHDT and CDR2 FYEKMQ come from the germline V gene (reference sequence).